Listed below are T cell receptor beta chains from one sample, sequenced in a study of cytomegalovirus exposure and HLA in healthy donors. Only in-frame clones appear in the TCRdb table, and some are missing; sequencing was by immunoSEQ multiplex PCR. Of approximately 180,000 clones listed, 87% are singletons. The sequencing input was PBMCs. All receptors come from a woman aged 25 to 39 in good health and CMV-seronegative. CDR3s leave out the opening cysteine and the closing phenylalanine or tryptophan. The size of a clone is reported for some rows only, either as once, few or many, or as a class for expanded clones.

v_call	j_call	clone_size	cdr3_aa
TRBV12-5	TRBJ1-1	.	ASGLAMTEAF
TRBV18	TRBJ1-1	.	ASSRQEETEAF
TRBV7-8	TRBJ2-7	.	ASRVRDTSYEQY
TRBV19	TRBJ2-7	.	TSQVLGGEQY
TRBV6-5	TRBJ2-7	.	ASSYLSGPDYEQY
TRBV30	TRBJ1-2	.	AWSVPGVYGYT
TRBV27	TRBJ2-1	.	ASSLQGAEGNEQF
TRBV7-2	TRBJ2-1	.	ASMRWASGYNEQF
TRBV29-1	TRBJ1-5	once	SVGQGLGQPQH
TRBV6-4	TRBJ2-2	.	ASSASGGTGELF